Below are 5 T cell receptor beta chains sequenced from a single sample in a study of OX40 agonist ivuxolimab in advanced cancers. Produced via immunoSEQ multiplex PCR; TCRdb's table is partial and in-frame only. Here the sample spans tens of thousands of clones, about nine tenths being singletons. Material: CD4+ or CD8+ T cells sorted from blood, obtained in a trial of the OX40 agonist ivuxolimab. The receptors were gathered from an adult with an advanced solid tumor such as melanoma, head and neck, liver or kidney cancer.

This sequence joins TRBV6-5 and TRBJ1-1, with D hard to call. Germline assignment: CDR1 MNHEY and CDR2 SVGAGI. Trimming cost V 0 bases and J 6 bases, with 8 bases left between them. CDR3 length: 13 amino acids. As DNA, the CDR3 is TGTGCCAGCAGTTACTCGAATGGGGCTGAAGCTTTCTTT. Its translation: CASSYSNGAEAFF.

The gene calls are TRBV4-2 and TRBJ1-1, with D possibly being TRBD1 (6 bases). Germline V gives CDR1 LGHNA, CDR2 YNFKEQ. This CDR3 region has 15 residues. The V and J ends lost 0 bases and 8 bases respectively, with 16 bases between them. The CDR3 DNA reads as TGTGCCAGCAGCCAAGATTTTGGACAGAACAGAGAAGCTTTCTTT. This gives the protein CASSQDFGQNREAFF.

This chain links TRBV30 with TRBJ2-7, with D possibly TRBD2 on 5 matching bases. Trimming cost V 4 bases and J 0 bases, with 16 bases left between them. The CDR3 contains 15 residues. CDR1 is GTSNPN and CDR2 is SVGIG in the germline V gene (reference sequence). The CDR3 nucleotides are TGTGCCTGGACTACGTTTACGGGAAGCTCCTACGAGCAGTACTTC. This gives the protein CAWTTFTGSSYEQYF.

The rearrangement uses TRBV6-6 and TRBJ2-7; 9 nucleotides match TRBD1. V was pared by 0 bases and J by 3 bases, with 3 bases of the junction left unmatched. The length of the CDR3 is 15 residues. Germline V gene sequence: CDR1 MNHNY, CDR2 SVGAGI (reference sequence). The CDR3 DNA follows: TGTGCCAGCAGTTACTCCACGGGACAGGGCTACGAGCAGTACTTC. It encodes CASSYSTGQGYEQYF.

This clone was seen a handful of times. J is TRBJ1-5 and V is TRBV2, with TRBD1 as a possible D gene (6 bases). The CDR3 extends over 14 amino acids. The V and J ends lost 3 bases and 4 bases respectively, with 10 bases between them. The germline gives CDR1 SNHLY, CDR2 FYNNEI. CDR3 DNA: TGTGCCAGCAGTGATCGGACAGCTAATCAGCCCCAGCATTTT. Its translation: CASSDRTANQPQHF.